This T cell receptor beta chain was retrieved from a study of T cells in Graves' hyperthyroidism and ophthalmopathy. CDR3 size: 13 residues. The V end was cut by 1 base, the J end by 2 bases, with 3 bases between. CDR1 is MNHEY and CDR2 is SMNVEV in the germline V gene (reference sequence). Researchers amplified the TCR beta CDR3 regions from RNA transcripts. The HTBI primer set drove a first-round RT-PCR of the TCR CDR3. TCRdb ran MiXCR on the multiplex PCR reads and lists one entry per CDR3 protein. The data show 350,000 or so distinct CDR3 sequences, 15% to 20% seen once. This clonotype was picked up many times. Its antigen is as yet unknown. Notes on the study in general: Separation of ophthalmopathy from stable hyperthyroidism was achieved by a 13 V-J model. Most thyroid-expanded clonotypes above 0.001 were also found in blood.

This TCR was recovered from a woman in her 30s with Graves' hyperthyroidism that later progressed to Graves' ophthalmopathy. The V and J genes are TRBV27 and TRBJ2-1; D is undetermined. Sample: blood. For the CDR3, the DNA is TGTGCCAGCAGTTTATACACCTACAATGAGCAGTTCTTC. It translates to CASSLYTYNEQFF.